This T cell receptor (beta chain) is drawn from a study of brain T cells in children with intractable seizures. The time point here: blood from clinic visit 5 months post-surgery; TSC patient then seizure free. This clone was counted between two and nine times. The CDR3 is 16 residues long. With 0 bases removed from V and 7 bases from J, the gap between germline ends came to 18 bases. Looked up from germline, CDR1 is LGHNA and CDR2 is YNFKEQ. Libraries were prepared by immunoSEQ multiplex PCR; TCRdb keeps only in-frame clonotypes and omits some of them. The profile shows about 340,000 clones, over 90% of them singletons.

The chain is built from TRBV4-2 and TRBJ1-2, with no clear D. The clonotype was recovered from a boy less than two years old with tuberous sclerosis and intractable seizures. Sequenced here: peripheral blood, sampled roughly 5 months after surgery. The CDR3 region has the DNA TGTGCCAGCAGCCAAGAAATTAGGGAGATTTCTAGTGGCTACACCTTC. Translation gives CASSQEIREISSGYTF.